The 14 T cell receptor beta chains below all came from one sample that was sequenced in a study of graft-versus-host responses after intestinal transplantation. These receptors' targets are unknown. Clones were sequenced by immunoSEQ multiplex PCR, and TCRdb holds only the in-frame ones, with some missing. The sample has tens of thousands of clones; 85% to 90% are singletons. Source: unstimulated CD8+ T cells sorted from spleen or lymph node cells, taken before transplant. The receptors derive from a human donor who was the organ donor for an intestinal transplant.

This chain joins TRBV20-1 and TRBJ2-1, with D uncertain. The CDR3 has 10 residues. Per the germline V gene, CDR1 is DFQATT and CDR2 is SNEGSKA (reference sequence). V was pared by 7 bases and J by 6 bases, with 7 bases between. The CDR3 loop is CSVPSNEQFF. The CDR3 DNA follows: TGCAGTGTCCCGTCCAATGAGCAGTTCTTC.

The CDR3 loop reads CASSIGDRLNQPQHF. The CDR3, as DNA: TGTGCCAGTAGTATAGGGGACAGACTCAATCAGCCCCAGCATTTT. This rearrangement joins TRBV19 to TRBJ1-5, with 7 bases that match TRBD1. The germline CDR1 and CDR2 sequences are LNHDA and SQIVND (reference sequence). CDR3 length: 15 residues. With V trimmed by 1 base and J by 3 bases, 3 bases remained unmatched.

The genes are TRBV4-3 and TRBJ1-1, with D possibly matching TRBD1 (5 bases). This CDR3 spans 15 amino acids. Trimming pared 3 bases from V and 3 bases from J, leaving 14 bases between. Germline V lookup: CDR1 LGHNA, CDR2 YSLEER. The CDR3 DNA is TGCGCCAGCAGCCAGGAGACGGGAGGGGACACTGAAGCTTTCTTT. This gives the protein CASSQETGGDTEAFF.

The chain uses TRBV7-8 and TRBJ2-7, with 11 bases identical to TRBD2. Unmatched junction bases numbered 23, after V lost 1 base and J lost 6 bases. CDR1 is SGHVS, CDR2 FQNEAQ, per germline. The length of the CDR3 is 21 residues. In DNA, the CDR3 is TGTGCCAGCAGCTTAGGTTCCTTCGGGCTAGCGGGGGGAGGATGGGTAAGCGAGCAGTACGTC. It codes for CASSLGSFGLAGGGWVSEQYV.

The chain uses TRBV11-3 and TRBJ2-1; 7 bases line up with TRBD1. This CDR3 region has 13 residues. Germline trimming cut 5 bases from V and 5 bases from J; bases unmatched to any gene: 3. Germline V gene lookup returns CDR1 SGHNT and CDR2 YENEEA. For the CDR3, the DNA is TGTGCCAGCAGCCCCACAGGGGACAATGAGCAGTTCTTC. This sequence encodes CASSPTGDNEQFF.

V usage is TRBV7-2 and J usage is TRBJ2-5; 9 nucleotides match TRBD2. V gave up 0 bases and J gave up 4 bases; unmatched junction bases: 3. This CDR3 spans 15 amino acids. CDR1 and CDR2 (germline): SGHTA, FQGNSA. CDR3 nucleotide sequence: TGTGCCAGCAGCTTAGCTGCGGGGGGGCGAGAGACCCAGTACTTC. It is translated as CASSLAAGGRETQYF.

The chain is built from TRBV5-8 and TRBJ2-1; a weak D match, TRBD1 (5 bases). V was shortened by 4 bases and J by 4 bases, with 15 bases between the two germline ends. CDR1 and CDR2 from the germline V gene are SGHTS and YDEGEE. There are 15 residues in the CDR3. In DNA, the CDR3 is TGTGCCAGCAGCCACGTCCCCAGGGCATACAATGAGCAGTTCTTC. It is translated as CASSHVPRAYNEQFF.

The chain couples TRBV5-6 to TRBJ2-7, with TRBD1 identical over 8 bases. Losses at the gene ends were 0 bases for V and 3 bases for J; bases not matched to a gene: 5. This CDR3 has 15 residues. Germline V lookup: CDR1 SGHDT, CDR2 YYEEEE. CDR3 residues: CASSLGTGSFYEQYV. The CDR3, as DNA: TGTGCCAGCAGCTTGGGGACAGGGTCTTTCTACGAGCAGTACGTC.

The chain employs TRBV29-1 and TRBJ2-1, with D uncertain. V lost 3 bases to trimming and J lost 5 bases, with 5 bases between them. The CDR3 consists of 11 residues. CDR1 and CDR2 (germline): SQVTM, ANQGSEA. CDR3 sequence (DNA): TGCAGCGTTGACAGCGACAATGAGCAGTTCTTC. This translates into CSVDSDNEQFF.

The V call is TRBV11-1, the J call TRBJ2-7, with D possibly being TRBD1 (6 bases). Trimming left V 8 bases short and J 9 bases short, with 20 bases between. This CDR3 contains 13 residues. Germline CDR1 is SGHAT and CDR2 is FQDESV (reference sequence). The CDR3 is CASSPLPAGVQYV. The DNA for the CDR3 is TGTGCCAGCTCCCCTCTCCCGGCAGGGGTGCAGTACGTC.

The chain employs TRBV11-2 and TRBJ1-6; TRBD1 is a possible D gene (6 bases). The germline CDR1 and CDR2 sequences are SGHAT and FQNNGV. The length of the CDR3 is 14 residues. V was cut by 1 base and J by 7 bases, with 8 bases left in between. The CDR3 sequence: CASSLGQGNSPLHF. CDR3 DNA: TGTGCCAGCAGCTTAGGGCAGGGGAATTCACCCCTCCACTTT.

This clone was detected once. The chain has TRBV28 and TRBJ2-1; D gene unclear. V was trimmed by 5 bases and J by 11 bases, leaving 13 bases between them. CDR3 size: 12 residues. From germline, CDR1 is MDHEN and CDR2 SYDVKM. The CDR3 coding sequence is TGTGCCAGCAGTCTCACCGAGTCCCAGCAGTTCTTC. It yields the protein CASSLTESQQFF.

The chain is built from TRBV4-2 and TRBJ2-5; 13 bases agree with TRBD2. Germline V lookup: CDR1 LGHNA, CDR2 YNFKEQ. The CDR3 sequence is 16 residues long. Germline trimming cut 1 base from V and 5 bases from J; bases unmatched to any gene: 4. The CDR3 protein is CASSQALAGGHETQYF. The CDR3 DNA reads TGTGCCAGCAGCCAAGCACTAGCGGGGGGGCATGAGACCCAGTACTTC.

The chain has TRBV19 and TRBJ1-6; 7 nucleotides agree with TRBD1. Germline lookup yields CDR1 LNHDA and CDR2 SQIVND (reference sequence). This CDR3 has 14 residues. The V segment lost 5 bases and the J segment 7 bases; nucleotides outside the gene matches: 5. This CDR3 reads CASSRDSQNSPLHF. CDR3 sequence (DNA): TGTGCCAGTAGTCGGGACAGTCAAAATTCACCCCTCCACTTT.